This TCR beta chain was documented in a study of patients and donors after allogeneic stem cell transplantation (dated by TCRdb to 2020 to 2022). Library creation used RT-PCR. Reads for this sample came from a NextSeq 550. TCRdb took the public reads, trimmed them with fastp at Q25, ran MiXCR for clone calling and kept in-frame beta chains. Each record represents a unique CDR3 protein, reported with the most common genes and DNA among its rows. Present in this sample are about 200,000 distinct CDR3 sequences, 41% of which were seen just once. The ten largest clonotypes hold 25% to 35% of the sample. The CDR3 spans 16 residues, from the cysteine through the phenylalanine. Left in the record is the CDR3 DNA by itself, 48 bases read in frame from the first base. The germline V gene (reference sequence) supplies CDR1 SEHNR and CDR2 FQNEAQ. The V end loses 5 bases and the J end loses 4 bases, and a stretch of 20 bases separates them.

This clonotype was found a few times. Its antigen remains unidentified. Within one base of it there is no much larger clone, and no base qualities were kept. Sequences were obtained from blood, either unsorted or a sorted T cell fraction (not recorded which). The V and J segments used are TRBV7-9 and TRBJ1-2; the best D guess is TRBD1, with 6 bases matching. This clonotype was obtained from a human donor who was either an allogeneic HSCT recipient or a stem cell or donor lymphocyte infusion donor (not recorded which). It is not recorded whose cells these are; they may come from a transplant donor. The encoded CDR3 is CASSPVTGEAGYGYTF. DNA sequence: TGTGCCAGCAGCCCCGTGACAGGAGAGGCGGGCTATGGCTACACCTTC.